Below are 8 T cell receptor beta chains sequenced from a single sample in a study of shared clonotypes between healthy human individuals (TCRdb year 2020). Library creation used the immunoSEQ multiplex PCR assay. TCRdb's version of the immuneACCESS table is confined to in-frame rearrangements and falls short of the full clone set. An unresolved V gene accounts for under half of the shortfall where checked; the remainder is of unknown origin. The sample data list roughly 1.4 million clones, and about 98.5% of these were observed just once. The top ten constitute approximately 0.4% of the sample. The sequenced material came from naive CD4+ T cells sorted from blood. The intended sense of this specimen's cell subset or site label: CD45RA+ positively selected. These receptors originate from a man aged 30-40 years in good health.

The chain links TRBV7-2 to TRBJ1-3, with D hard to call. Trimming stripped 0 bases from V and 4 bases from J, with 10 bases between. CDR1 and CDR2 from the germline V gene are SGHTA and FQGNSA. There are 15 residues in the CDR3. The DNA for the CDR3 is TGTGCCAGCAGCTTAGCGCTAGGCAGCGGAAACACCATATATTTT. Residues: CASSLALGSGNTIYF.

The chain uses TRBV5-1 and TRBJ1-5, with unresolved D. Trimming pared 0 bases from V and 9 bases from J, leaving 13 bases between. The CDR3 runs 14 residues. Germline lookup yields CDR1 SGHRS and CDR2 YFSETQ. The CDR3 DNA reads as TGCGCCAGCAGCTTGGTCCCGGGCGAGGGGCCCCAGCATTTT. Translation gives CASSLVPGEGPQHF.

Concerning this clone itself: The same CDR3 arises from other DNA sequences in this sample as well. The CDR3 DNA reads as TGTGCCAGCAGTGAACAGGGGGTAAGCAATCAGCCCCAGCATTTT. Its protein product is CASSEQGVSNQPQHF. The chain uses TRBV6-1 and TRBJ1-5; 7 nucleotides agree with TRBD1. This CDR3 spans 15 amino acids. With V trimmed by 2 bases and J by 1 base, 2 bases remained unmatched. Germline CDR1 is MNHNS and CDR2 is SASEGT.

The CDR3: CAYRGSGNTIYF. DNA for the CDR3: TGTGCCTACAGGGGATCTGGAAACACCATATATTTT. The J gene is TRBJ1-3, the V gene TRBV7-9; 7 bases map to TRBD1. The CDR3 contains 12 residues. CDR1 SEHNR and CDR2 FQNEAQ come from the germline V gene (reference sequence). Germline trimming cut 11 bases from V and 1 base from J; bases unmatched to any gene: 2.

The chain combines TRBV7-6 with TRBJ2-1; 8 bases agree with TRBD2. The CDR3 extends over 16 amino acids. V shed 0 bases, J shed 9 bases, and the junction held 10 bases outside the gene matches. The germline V gene has CDR1 SGHVS and CDR2 FNYEAQ. The CDR3: CASSLAGLAYPTEQFF. CDR3 coding DNA: TGTGCCAGCAGCTTAGCAGGACTAGCTTACCCAACTGAGCAGTTCTTC.

The chain has TRBV15 and TRBJ1-5, with 8 positions matching TRBD1. Germline assignment: CDR1 LNHNV and CDR2 YYDKDF (reference sequence). The CDR3 loop spans 16 amino acids. V lost 3 bases and J lost 6; bases outside the gene matches: 10. In nucleotides, the CDR3 is TGTGCCACCAGCAGGGCAGGGGGCTCCTCTGGTCAGCCCCAGCATTTT. Its protein product is CATSRAGGSSGQPQHF. The variable domain in full, completed from reference TRBV15 and TRBJ1-5, reads DAMVIQNPRYQVTQFGKPVTLSCSQTLNHNVMYWYQQKSSQAPKLLFHYYDKDFNNEADTPDNFQSRRPNTSFCFLDIRSPGLGDTAMYLCATSRAGGSSGQPQHFGDGTRLSIL.

The V call is TRBV6-6, the J call TRBJ2-2; 12 nucleotides match TRBD1. V gave up 5 bases and J gave up 7 bases; unmatched junction bases: 5. The CDR3 is 15 residues long. The germline V gene encodes CDR1 MNHNY and CDR2 SVGAGI (reference sequence). CDR3 bases: TGTGCCAGCAGTACGGGACAGGGGGCCTTCGGGGAGCTGTTTTTT. Its protein product is CASSTGQGAFGELFF.

The V call is TRBV6-1, the J call TRBJ2-3, with D maybe TRBD1 (5 bases). Germline lookup yields CDR1 MNHNS and CDR2 SASEGT. V gave up 5 bases and J gave up 3 bases, with 9 bases separating them. This CDR3 has 13 amino acids. The DNA of the CDR3 is TGTGCCAGCAGTCATCAGGGAACAGATACGCAGTATTTT. It specifies CASSHQGTDTQYF.